This TCR beta chain emerged from a study of cytomegalovirus exposure and HLA in healthy donors. The V gene's germline CDR1 is MNHNY and CDR2 SVGAGI (reference sequence). The junction had 16 bases not matched to a gene; V was cut back by 6 bases and J by 7 bases. The CDR3 has 16 residues. Data came from immunoSEQ multiplex PCR; TCRdb stores just in-frame clones and leaves some out. The table has approximately 71,000 clones, about 89% seen once. Findings of the study overall: Most sequenced TCRs were rare (though some public TCRs occurred in many donors).

On this clone: Its antigen remains unknown.

The study drew the donors from its roughly 120-subject validation cohort, separate from the roughly 710-subject first cohort. V gene TRBV6-6 combines with J gene TRBJ2-5; 8 positions agree with TRBD2. Sequenced material: PBMCs. This receptor was taken from a man between 18 and 35 years old in good health and CMV-seronegative. Here the CDR3 reads CASRQLRGAGDGTQYF. The CDR3 nucleotides read TGTGCCAGCAGACAGTTAAGGGGAGCGGGAGACGGGACCCAGTACTTC.